This T cell receptor (delta chain) was profiled in a study of Vδ1+ human thymocytes. Study-wide points: Highly polyclonal TRG and TRD repertoires with Gaussian CDR3 length distributions appeared in thymus.

CDR1 is TSWWSYY and CDR2 is QGS in the germline V gene. V gave up 4 bases and J gave up 0 bases, with 27 bases separating them. The CDR3 runs to 20 residues. As concerns this clone: Its antigen is unidentified.

The template was reverse-transcribed extracted RNA. CDR3 amplicons came from multiplex PCR with pooled V-gene forward and constant-region reverse primers. TCRdb re-called the multiplex PCR reads with CATT. Of 80,000 or so delta-chain clones listed, roughly a third are singletons. The J gene is TRDJ1, the V gene TRDV1; D is perhaps TRDD2 (8 bases). Sample: Vdelta1+ gamma-delta thymocytes from the thymus. Indicated subset: FACS-sorted CD3+ TCRalphabeta- TCRVdelta1+ TCRVdelta2- thymocytes. This clonotype originated in a boy younger than two who had congenital heart surgery. The CDR3 bases are TGTGCTCTTGGGGCTTCCTACGGTGGTGGGGGACCGAGGTACACCGATAAACTCATCTTT. It yields the protein CALGASYGGGGPRYTDKLIF.